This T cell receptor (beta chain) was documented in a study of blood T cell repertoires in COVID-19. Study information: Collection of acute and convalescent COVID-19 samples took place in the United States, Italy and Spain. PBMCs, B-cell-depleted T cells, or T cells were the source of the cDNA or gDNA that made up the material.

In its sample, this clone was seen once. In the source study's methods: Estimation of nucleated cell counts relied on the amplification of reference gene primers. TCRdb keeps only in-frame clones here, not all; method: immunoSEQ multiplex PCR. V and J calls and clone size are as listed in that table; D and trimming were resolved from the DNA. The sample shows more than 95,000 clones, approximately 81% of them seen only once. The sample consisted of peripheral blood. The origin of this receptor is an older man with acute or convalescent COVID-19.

CDR3 protein: CASSPDRTGQPQHF. In DNA form, the CDR3 reads TGTGCCAGCAGCCCTGACAGGACAGGCCAGCCCCAGCATTTT. This rearrangement joins TRBV28 to TRBJ1-5; 7 bases are a match to TRBD1. J gave up 7 bases and V 6 bases, and 9 bases lay outside the gene matches. The CDR3 is 14 amino acids. Germline V gene lookup returns CDR1 MDHEN and CDR2 SYDVKM.